This T cell receptor (beta chain) originates from a study of CD8+ T cells in alopecia areata. A note on this clone: Its antigen is still unknown.

Germline assignment: CDR1 SGHRS and CDR2 YFSETQ. Trimming at V came to 4 bases and at J to 4 bases, leaving 5 bases not matched to a gene. The CDR3 is made up of 15 amino acids. Study-level points and caveats: In lesional scalp, particularly from alopecia totalis/universalis, clonality was higher than in normal scalp.

Extracted from the samples, RNA was reverse transcribed into cDNA to serve as the sequencing template. The table came from immunoSEQ multiplex PCR; TCRdb's copy has only in-frame clones and leaves some out. The table records 150,000 or so clones, approximately 87% of them present only once. This clonotype was obtained from a human donor with alopecia areata. Sequenced here: CD8+ T cells sorted from blood, sampled at week 0. The rearrangement joins TRBV5-1 to TRBJ2-2, with 9 positions matching TRBD1. CDR3 nucleotide sequence: TGCGCCAGCAGCAAGGACAGGGGAGGCACCGGGGAGCTGTTTTTT. Amino acid sequence: CASSKDRGGTGELFF.